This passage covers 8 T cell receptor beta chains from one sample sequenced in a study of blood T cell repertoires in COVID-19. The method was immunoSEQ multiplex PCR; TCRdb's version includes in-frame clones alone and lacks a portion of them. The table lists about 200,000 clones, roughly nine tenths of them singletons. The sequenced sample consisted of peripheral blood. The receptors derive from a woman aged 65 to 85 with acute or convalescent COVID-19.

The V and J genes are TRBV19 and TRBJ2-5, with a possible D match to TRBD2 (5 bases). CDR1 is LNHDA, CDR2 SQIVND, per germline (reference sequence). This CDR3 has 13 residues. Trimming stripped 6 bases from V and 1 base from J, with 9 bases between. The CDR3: CASSRTLQETQYF. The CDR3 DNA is TGTGCCAGTAGCCGGACTCTCCAAGAGACCCAGTACTTC. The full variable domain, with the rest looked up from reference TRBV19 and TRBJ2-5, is DGGITQSPKYLFRKEGQNVTLSCEQNLNHDAMYWYRQDPGQGLRLIYYSQIVNDFQKGDIAEGYSVSREKKESFPLTVTSAQKNPTAFYLCASSRTLQETQYFGPGTRLLVL.

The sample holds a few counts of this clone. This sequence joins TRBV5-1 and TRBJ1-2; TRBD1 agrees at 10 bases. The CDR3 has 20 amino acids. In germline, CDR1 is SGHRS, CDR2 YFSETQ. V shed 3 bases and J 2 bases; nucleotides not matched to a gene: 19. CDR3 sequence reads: CASSSRTFAGTGAQNYGYTF. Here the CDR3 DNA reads TGCGCCAGCAGCTCCCGTACGTTCGCGGGGACAGGGGCCCAAAACTATGGCTACACCTTC.

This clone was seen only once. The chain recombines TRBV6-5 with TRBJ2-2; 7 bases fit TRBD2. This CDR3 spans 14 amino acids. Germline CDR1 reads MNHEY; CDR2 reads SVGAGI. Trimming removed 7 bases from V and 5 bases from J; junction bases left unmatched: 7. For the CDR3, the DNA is TGTGCCAGCAAGAGGGGCGGGGGAACCGGGGAGCTGTTTTTT. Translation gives CASKRGGGTGELFF.

CDR3 in amino acids: CASSEPHTEAFF. CDR3 sequence (DNA): TGTGCCAGCAGTGAACCTCACACTGAAGCTTTCTTT. V usage is TRBV6-1 and J usage is TRBJ1-1, with no clear D. This CDR3 spans 12 amino acids. Between the trimmed V and J ends, which lost 2 bases and 3 bases, there was a span of 4 bases. From germline, CDR1 is MNHNS and CDR2 SASEGT.

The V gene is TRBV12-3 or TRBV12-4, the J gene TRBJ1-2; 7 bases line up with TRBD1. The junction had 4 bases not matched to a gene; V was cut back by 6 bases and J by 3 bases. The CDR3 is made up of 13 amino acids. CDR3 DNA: TGTGCCAGCAGGGACAGGCGTTACTATGGCTACACCTTC. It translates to CASRDRRYYGYTF.

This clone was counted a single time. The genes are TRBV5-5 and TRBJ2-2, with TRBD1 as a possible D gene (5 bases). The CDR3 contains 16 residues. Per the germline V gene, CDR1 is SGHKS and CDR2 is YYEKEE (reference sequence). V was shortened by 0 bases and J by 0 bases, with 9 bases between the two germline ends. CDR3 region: CASSLVAGPNTGELFF. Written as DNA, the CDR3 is TGTGCCAGCAGCTTGGTGGCAGGGCCGAACACCGGGGAGCTGTTTTTT.

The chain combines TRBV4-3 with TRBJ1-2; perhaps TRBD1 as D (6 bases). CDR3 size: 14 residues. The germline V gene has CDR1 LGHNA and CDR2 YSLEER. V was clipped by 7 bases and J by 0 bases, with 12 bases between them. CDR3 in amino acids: CASTGDNANYGYTF. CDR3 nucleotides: TGCGCCAGCACAGGGGATAACGCTAACTATGGCTACACCTTC.

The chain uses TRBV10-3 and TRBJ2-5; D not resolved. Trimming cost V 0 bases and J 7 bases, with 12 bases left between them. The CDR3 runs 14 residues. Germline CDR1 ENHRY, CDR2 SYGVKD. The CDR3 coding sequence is TGTGCCATCAGTGAGTCCCCACAGTTTCGGACCCAGTACTTC. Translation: CAISESPQFRTQYF.